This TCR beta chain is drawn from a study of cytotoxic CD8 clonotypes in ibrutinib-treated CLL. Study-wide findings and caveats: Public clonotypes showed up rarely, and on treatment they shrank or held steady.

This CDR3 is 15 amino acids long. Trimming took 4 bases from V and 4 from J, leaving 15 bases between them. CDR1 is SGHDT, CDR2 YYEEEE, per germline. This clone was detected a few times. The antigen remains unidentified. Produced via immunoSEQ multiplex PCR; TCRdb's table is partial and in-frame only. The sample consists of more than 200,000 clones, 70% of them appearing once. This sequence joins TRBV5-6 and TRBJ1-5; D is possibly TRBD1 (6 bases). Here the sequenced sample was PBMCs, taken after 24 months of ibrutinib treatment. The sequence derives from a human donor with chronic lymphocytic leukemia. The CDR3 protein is CASSPGHRRNQPQHF. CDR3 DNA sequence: TGTGCCAGCAGCCCGGGACACCGTAGAAATCAGCCCCAGCATTTT.